The 11 T cell receptor beta chains below were found in one sample sequenced in a study of CD8 T cells in ankylosing spondylitis. Antigens of these TCRs are unknown. The study's findings and limits: Blood from ankylosing spondylitis patients appeared to carry a characteristic roughly 8-variant TCR beta motif.

TCRdb re-called the 5' RACE reads with MiXCR, one entry per CDR3 protein. The sample lists 470,000 or so distinct CDR3 sequences, 25% to 30% seen once, with 0.89% in the top ten. The sample comprised blood, either unsorted or a sorted T cell fraction (not recorded which). These receptors were obtained from a male donor with ankylosing spondylitis.

The rearrangement links TRBV2 to TRBJ2-2, with 9 positions matching TRBD2. Germline trimming cut 2 bases from V and 5 bases from J; bases unmatched to any gene: 6. The CDR3 spans 16 residues. Germline loops: CDR1 SNHLY, CDR2 FYNNEI. The CDR3: CASSEMTSGHTGELFF. The CDR3 nucleotides read TGTGCCAGCAGTGAAATGACTAGCGGACATACCGGGGAGCTGTTTTTT.

The rearrangement joins TRBV29-1 to TRBJ2-3, with 8 bases identical to TRBD2. There are 15 residues in the CDR3. J was trimmed by 0 bases and V by 7 bases; bases with no gene match: 9. CDR1 and CDR2 (germline): SQVTM, ANQGSEA. CDR3 nucleotides: TGCAGCGCTCGGACTAGCCAGTATAGCACAGATACGCAGTATTTT. Its protein is CSARTSQYSTDTQYF.

The chain joins TRBV2 to TRBJ2-1; 11 nucleotides match TRBD2. In germline, CDR1 is SNHLY, CDR2 FYNNEI. The trim removed 5 bases at V and 9 bases at J, leaving 9 bases unmatched. This CDR3 spans 15 amino acids. The CDR3 DNA reads as TGTGCCAGCAGTCCTAGACTAGCGGGACATAGTGAGCAGTTCTTC. Translating gives CASSPRLAGHSEQFF.

The chain uses TRBV12-3 or TRBV12-4 and TRBJ2-3, with TRBD2 as a possible D gene (6 bases). V lost 7 bases and J lost 8, with 13 bases in between. CDR3 length: 12 residues. This CDR3 is CASTLGGPTQYF. In DNA, the CDR3 is TGTGCCAGCACCCTGGGGGGACCTACGCAGTATTTT.

This chain uses TRBV3-1 with TRBJ2-5; D is possibly TRBD2 (6 bases). Trimming cost V 2 bases and J 5 bases, with 18 bases left between them. This CDR3 is built from 16 residues. CDR1 and CDR2 (germline): LGHDT, YNNKEL (reference sequence). The CDR3: CASSQRLDGSPETQYF. CDR3 coding DNA: TGTGCCAGCAGCCAACGACTAGACGGGAGTCCGGAGACCCAGTACTTC.

This clonotype was picked up a small number of times. The rearrangement uses TRBV29-1 and TRBJ2-2; 7 bases align to TRBD2. Germline values: CDR1 SQVTM, CDR2 ANQGSEA. The CDR3 loop spans 14 amino acids. V gave up 3 bases and J gave up 6 bases; unmatched junction bases: 7. The CDR3 nucleotides read TGCAGCGTTGAGGTGGGAGGGCCCCCCGGGGAGCTGTTTTTT. Encoded protein: CSVEVGGPPGELFF.

The chain recombines TRBV10-3 with TRBJ1-4; D is unclear. V lost 0 bases and J lost 11, with 10 bases in between. The CDR3 length is 13 residues. Germline CDR1 reads ENHRY; CDR2 reads SYGVKD. In nucleotides, the CDR3 is TGTGCCATCAGTGAGTCCTCGCACGACAAACTGTTTTTT. Translating it yields CAISESSHDKLFF.

CDR3 sequence: CASSQDKAGFIYGYTF. For the CDR3, the DNA is TGTGCCAGCAGCCAAGATAAGGCAGGGTTCATCTATGGCTACACCTTC. The gene calls are TRBV3-1 and TRBJ1-2, with D perhaps matching TRBD1 (5 bases). This CDR3 spans 16 amino acids. V lost 0 bases and J 4 bases, leaving 15 bases between the germline ends. CDR1 LGHDT and CDR2 YNNKEL come from the germline V gene (reference sequence).

The rearrangement uses TRBV20-1 and TRBJ2-4; D uncertain. In germline, CDR1 is DFQATT, CDR2 SNEGSKA (reference sequence). The CDR3 covers 13 residues. V was clipped by 5 bases and J by 3 bases, with 11 bases between them. This CDR3 reads CSAWAEDKNIQYF. CDR3 nucleotides: TGCAGTGCTTGGGCAGAGGACAAAAACATTCAGTACTTC.

This clonotype has at least ten counts. The chain has TRBV11-2 and TRBJ2-2; 7 bases match TRBD1. Trimming at V came to 3 bases and at J to 0 bases, leaving 7 bases not matched to a gene. The CDR3 covers 17 residues. Germline values: CDR1 SGHAT, CDR2 FQNNGV. The CDR3 is CASSFRNRGSNTGELFF. The CDR3 region has the DNA TGTGCCAGCAGCTTCCGGAACAGGGGATCGAACACCGGGGAGCTGTTTTTT. The full variable domain, rest sourced from reference TRBV11-2 and TRBJ2-2, is EAGVAQSPRYKIIEKRQSVAFWCNPISGHATLYWYQQILGQGPKLLIQFQNNGVVDDSQLPKDRFSAERLKGVDSTLKIQPAKLEDSAVYLCASSFRNRGSNTGELFFGEGSRLTVL.

This clonotype was counted between two and nine times. This chain joins TRBV7-8 and TRBJ2-1, with TRBD2 matching 7 bases. Germline trimming cut 0 bases from V and 8 bases from J; bases unmatched to any gene: 4. The CDR3 extends over 14 amino acids. Germline lookup yields CDR1 SGHVS and CDR2 FQNEAQ. CDR3 nucleotides: TGTGCCAGCAGCTTAGCGGGAGGGCTGGATGAGCAGTTCTTC. Its protein product is CASSLAGGLDEQFF. The whole variable domain, filled in from reference TRBV7-8 and TRBJ2-1, reads GAGVSQSPRYKVAKRGQDVALRCDPISGHVSLFWYQQALGQGPEFLTYFQNEAQLDKSGLPSDRFFAERPEGSVSTLKIQRTQQEDSAVYLCASSLAGGLDEQFFGPGTRLTVL.